The 26 T cell receptor beta chains given below trace back to one sample, sequenced in a study of blood T cells in healthy people across ages. Sample-barcoded 5' priming and a J-beta primer mix drove a second PCR of 7 to 11 cycles. A single record per CDR3 protein comes from TCRdb applying MiXCR to the 5' RACE reads. The data contain fewer than 1,000,000 distinct CDR3 sequences, approximately 48% of them singletons. The specimen was blood. The receptors originated from a man between 60 and 70 years old in good health.

This clonotype was picked up a small number of times. The gene calls are TRBV6-6 and TRBJ2-7; perhaps TRBD1 as D (5 bases). Germline V lookup: CDR1 MNHNY, CDR2 SVGAGI (reference sequence). V shed 3 bases and J shed 7 bases, with 10 bases lying between them. The CDR3 contains 12 residues. The CDR3 region is CASSYPGREQYF. Here the CDR3 DNA reads TGTGCCAGCAGTTATCCAGGGCGGGAGCAGTACTTC.

This sequence joins TRBV6-5 and TRBJ2-7; TRBD1 matches at 9 bases. The junction had 7 bases not matched to a gene; V was cut back by 4 bases and J by 0 bases. Germline V CDR1 and CDR2: MNHEY, SVGAGI. The CDR3 has 16 amino acids. The CDR3 DNA follows: TGTGCCAGCAGTTCCCGGGGGACAGGGCGCTCCTACGAGCAGTACTTC. It is translated as CASSSRGTGRSYEQYF.

V is TRBV25-1 and J is TRBJ1-2, with a possible D match to TRBD1 (5 bases). This CDR3 is 13 amino acids long. The germline gives CDR1 MGHDK, CDR2 SYGVNS. V lost 6 bases and J lost 5, with 13 bases in between. The CDR3 reads CASRVTGQYGYTF. CDR3 nucleotide sequence: TGTGCCAGCAGGGTTACAGGCCAGTATGGCTACACCTTC.

The rearrangement uses TRBV7-2 and TRBJ2-5; TRBD2 matches 7 bases. Trimming at V came to 4 bases and at J to 4 bases, leaving 12 bases not matched to a gene. Germline V gene lookup returns CDR1 SGHTA and CDR2 FQGNSA. The CDR3 runs to 16 residues. This chain's CDR3 is CASSSRLALGGETQYF. CDR3 bases: TGTGCCAGCAGCTCCAGACTAGCACTCGGGGGAGAGACCCAGTACTTC.

V usage is TRBV7-2 and J usage is TRBJ1-6; D unresolved. The germline V gene has CDR1 SGHTA and CDR2 FQGNSA. Trimming took off 5 bases at V and 9 bases at J, with 14 bases between the two ends. The CDR3 length is 14 residues. Here the CDR3 DNA reads TGTGCCAGCAGCCCGACGGAGGCGGTTTCACCCCTCCACTTT. Its protein is CASSPTEAVSPLHF.

Regarding this clonotype: The junction departs from the called germline gene at one end, perhaps through a read error. The chain is built from TRBV27 and TRBJ2-7; the match to TRBD1 covers 8 bases. Looked up from germline, CDR1 is MNHEY and CDR2 is SMNVEV (reference sequence). The CDR3 has 13 amino acids. DNA for the CDR3: TGTGCCAGCGCCGGGACAGGCCCCTACGTGCAGTACTTC. This codes for CASAGTGPYVQYF.

This clonotype has a handful of counts. A much bigger clone sits one base away, suggesting this may be a read error. The DNA is left out, because the CDR3 cannot be placed on it with certainty; the CDR3 is given as TCRdb lists it. This chain joins TRBV10-3 and TRBJ1-2. The germline CDR1 and CDR2 sequences are ENHRY and SYGVKD. With termini counted, the CDR3 has 13 amino acids. CDR3 sequence: CAMARDANYGCTF.

Regarding this clonotype: As the CDR3 is not closed by the conserved phenylalanine or tryptophan, this likely results from a read error. The CDR3 spells CASSVTVYEQYL. The CDR3 DNA is TGTGCCAGCAGCGTTACAGTTTACGAGCAGTACTTA. V usage is TRBV7-2 and J usage is TRBJ2-4; no definite D call. The J call could be wrong; TRBJ2-7 is a better fit for the DNA end. The CDR3 is 12 residues long. Germline lookup yields CDR1 SGHTA and CDR2 FQGNSA.

In this sample, this clonotype turned up a few times. The chain carries TRBV7-2 and TRBJ2-1; D not resolved. Deletions cut 1 base from V and 6 bases from J, with 4 bases between. This CDR3 region has 12 residues. Germline V gene sequence: CDR1 SGHTA, CDR2 FQGNSA. The CDR3: CASSLDTNEQFF. In nucleotides, the CDR3 is TGTGCCAGCAGCTTAGATACCAATGAGCAGTTCTTC. Full variable domain (remainder filled in from reference TRBV7-2 and TRBJ2-1): GAGVSQSPSNKVTEKGKDVELRCDPISGHTALYWYRQSLGQGLEFLIYFQGNSAPDKSGLPSDRFSAERTGGSVSTLTIQRTQQEDSAVYLCASSLDTNEQFFGPGTRLTVL.

The chain recombines TRBV29-1 with TRBJ1-2; D gene uncertain. Germline CDR1 SQVTM, CDR2 ANQGSEA. The CDR3 contains 13 residues. With 4 bases removed from V and 2 bases from J, the gap between germline ends came to 11 bases. CDR3 loop: CSVGNTLNYGYTF. As DNA, the CDR3 is TGCAGCGTTGGAAACACCTTAAACTATGGCTACACCTTC.

Comment on this clonotype: An end of the junction differs from the germline gene, which may be a read error. This chain joins TRBV20-1 and TRBJ2-3, with 8 bases matching TRBD2. The CDR3 extends over 15 amino acids. The germline gives CDR1 DFQATT, CDR2 SNEGSKA (reference sequence). The CDR3 loop reads CSATRGLASTDTRYF. CDR3 nucleotides: TGCAGTGCGACTAGAGGACTAGCTAGCACAGATACGCGGTATTTT.

The rearrangement joins TRBV7-9 to TRBJ1-4, with 10 bases aligning to TRBD1. V lost 7 bases to trimming and J lost 7 bases; unmatched junction nucleotides: 6. Germline V gives CDR1 SEHNR, CDR2 FQNEAQ (reference sequence). CDR3 length equals 14 residues. The CDR3: CASNRDRGGEKLFF. The CDR3 coding sequence is TGTGCCAGCAACCGGGACAGGGGCGGTGAAAAACTGTTTTTT.

The table lists this clonotype with a few counts. The chain joins TRBV11-2 to TRBJ2-3; the D gene is possibly TRBD1 (8 bases). V was pared by 4 bases and J by 6 bases, with 20 bases between. The germline CDR1 and CDR2 sequences are SGHAT and FQNNGV. This CDR3 has 16 amino acids. The CDR3 nucleotides are TGTGCCAGCAGCTCTGGCGGGGGCAGGGGGCATGATACGCAGTATTTT. Its protein product is CASSSGGGRGHDTQYF. The variable domain in full, with the rest retrieved from reference TRBV11-2 and TRBJ2-3, is EAGVAQSPRYKIIEKRQSVAFWCNPISGHATLYWYQQILGQGPKLLIQFQNNGVVDDSQLPKDRFSAERLKGVDSTLKIQPAKLEDSAVYLCASSSGGGRGHDTQYFGPGTRLTVL.

The chain combines TRBV6-5 with TRBJ1-2; TRBD1 aligns across 9 bases. The CDR3 covers 15 residues. Germline CDR1 and CDR2: MNHEY and SVGAGI. Losses at the gene ends were 6 bases for V and 7 bases for J; bases not matched to a gene: 12. CDR3 residues: CASRKPGDRDRGYTF. DNA of the CDR3: TGTGCCAGCAGAAAACCGGGGGACAGGGATCGTGGCTACACCTTC.

This chain uses TRBV7-9 with TRBJ2-7, with a weak D call TRBD1 (6 bases). V lost 4 bases and J lost 0, with 10 bases in between. Germline V gives CDR1 SEHNR, CDR2 FQNEAQ (reference sequence). The length of the CDR3 is 14 residues. CDR3 amino acids: CASSSPRGSYEQYF. The CDR3 DNA follows: TGTGCCAGCAGCTCCCCCAGGGGCTCCTACGAGCAGTACTTC.

The table lists this clonotype with a few counts. J is TRBJ2-3 and V is TRBV3-1, with 8 bases identical to TRBD2. J lost 2 bases, V lost 4 bases, and 5 bases had no gene match. Germline V gives CDR1 LGHDT, CDR2 YNNKEL (reference sequence). The CDR3 has 15 residues. The chain's CDR3 is CASSPGGAFTDTQYF. The CDR3 coding sequence is TGTGCCAGCAGCCCCGGGGGGGCCTTCACAGATACGCAGTATTTT.

J is TRBJ2-1 and V is TRBV20-1; weak D call: TRBD2 (7 bases). This CDR3 contains 13 residues. Germline V gene data show CDR1 as DFQATT and CDR2 as SNEGSKA (reference sequence). V dropped 5 bases and J dropped 4 bases, with 12 bases sitting between them. In DNA, the CDR3 is TGCAGTGCTCGGAGGGGGGGTTACAATGAGCAGTTCTTC. This codes for CSARRGGYNEQFF.

This clonotype was detected only a few times. The rearrangement links TRBV11-1 to TRBJ2-1; TRBD2 is a possible D gene (5 bases). This CDR3 has 14 residues. V shed 8 bases and J shed 0 bases, with 11 bases lying between them. Germline V gives CDR1 SGHAT, CDR2 FQDESV (reference sequence). The CDR3 DNA reads TGTGCCAGCGTTTTTGGGAGCTCCTACAATGAGCAGTTCTTC. It is translated as CASVFGSSYNEQFF.

In its sample, this clonotype was seen a few times. The chain links TRBV13 to TRBJ1-2; 11 bases are shared with TRBD1. CDR1 is PRHDT, CDR2 FYEKMQ, per germline (reference sequence). CDR3 length: 16 residues. With 2 bases clipped from V and 4 bases from J, the junction kept 6 bases outside the gene matches. The CDR3, as DNA: TGTGCCAGCAGCTTAAAGGGCGGGACAGGGGGCTATGGCTACACCTTC. Its translation is CASSLKGGTGGYGYTF.

A note on this clonotype: With a much larger clone just one base away, this may be a read error. This CDR3 reads CAWSAPGPQNIQYF. Written as DNA, the CDR3 is TGTGCCTGGAGTGCACCCGGCCCCCAGAACATTCAGTACTTC. V and J are TRBV30 and TRBJ2-4; D not certain. The CDR3 covers 14 residues. The V gene's germline CDR1 is GTSNPN and CDR2 SVGIG (reference sequence). Trimming pared 1 base from V and 7 bases from J, leaving 14 bases between.

J is TRBJ1-5 and V is TRBV6-5; tentatively, D is TRBD1 (6 bases). CDR3 length: 15 amino acids. V was clipped by 0 bases and J by 5 bases, with 11 bases between them. CDR1 MNHEY and CDR2 SVGAGI come from the germline V gene. This CDR3 reads CASSYSRRGDQPQHF. The CDR3 nucleotides read TGTGCCAGCAGTTACTCGCGCAGGGGAGATCAGCCCCAGCATTTT.

This clonotype was observed a single time. This chain uses TRBV27 with TRBJ2-5; 12 bases map to TRBD2. CDR1 is MNHEY and CDR2 is SMNVEV in the germline V gene (reference sequence). J was trimmed by 11 bases and V by 4 bases; bases with no gene match: 20. The length of the CDR3 is 18 residues. The CDR3 protein is CASSYRGRVLAGGGEQYF. The CDR3 DNA sequence: TGTGCCAGCAGTTACAGGGGGCGCGTACTAGCGGGGGGCGGTGAGCAGTACTTC.

This clonotype was seen once. The chain carries TRBV6-2 or TRBV6-3 and TRBJ2-5; 7 nucleotides align to TRBD1. The closer fit of TRBJ2-7 to the DNA end suggests the J call may be wrong. Germline CDR1 and CDR2: MNHEY and SVGEGT. The CDR3 has 16 residues. The CDR3 DNA is TGTGCCAGCAGGCCATCCGCGACAGGGTGGCTTTACGAGCAGTACTTC. Translating it yields CASRPSATGWLYEQYF.

The chain couples TRBV12-3 or TRBV12-4 to TRBJ2-5; maybe TRBD1 (5 bases). The CDR3 loop spans 15 amino acids. Deletions cut 6 bases from V and 4 bases from J, with 18 bases between. CDR3 DNA sequence: TGTGCCAGCAGGACTGGCAGGGTCGAATCAGAGACCCAGTACTTC. It specifies CASRTGRVESETQYF.

Concerning this clonotype: This may come from a read error, since a much larger clone is one base off. The V and J genes are TRBV20-1 and TRBJ2-7; D uncertain. The CDR3 runs 11 residues. V lost 5 bases, J lost 10 bases, and 15 bases lay in between. CDR1 is DFQATT and CDR2 is SNEGSKA in the germline V gene (reference sequence). CDR3 residues: CSAYPQEIQYF. The CDR3 nucleotides are TGCAGTGCTTATCCTCAAGAGATCCAGTACTTC.

The table lists this clonotype with a few counts. This chain connects TRBV18 to TRBJ2-1; 11 nucleotides align to TRBD2. Germline-derived CDR1 and CDR2 are KGHSH and LQKENI. The length of the CDR3 is 14 residues. Trimming removed 2 bases from V and 10 bases from J; junction bases left unmatched: 4. The chain's CDR3 is CASSPGTSGQEQFF. The CDR3 DNA follows: TGTGCCAGCTCACCAGGGACTAGCGGACAGGAGCAGTTCTTC. Filled out from reference TRBV18 and TRBJ2-1, the complete variable domain reads NAGVMQNPRHLVRRRGQEARLRCSPMKGHSHVYWYRQLPEEGLKFMVYLQKENIIDESGMPKERFSAEFPKEGPSILRIQQVVRGDSAAYFCASSPGTSGQEQFFGPGTRLTVL.